This T cell receptor beta chain was captured in a study of CD8+ T cells in alopecia areata. Germline lookup yields CDR1 SEHNR and CDR2 FQNEAQ (reference sequence). Unmatched junction bases numbered 6, after V lost 6 bases and J lost 5 bases. CDR3 size: 14 residues. The treatment here: oral pan-JAK inhibitor, 5-10 mg twice daily. Following RNA extraction, reverse transcription yielded cDNA that acted as the sequencing template. TCRdb keeps only in-frame clones here, not all; method: immunoSEQ multiplex PCR. The sample carries about 270,000 clones, around 64% recorded once. Sequencing used CD4+ T cells sorted from blood, obtained around week 53, from a patient treated with tofacitinib. The receptor comes from a human donor with alopecia areata. V and J are TRBV7-9 and TRBJ2-5, with TRBD1 matching 10 bases. The CDR3 is CASSVTGGTETQYF. In DNA, the CDR3 is TGTGCCAGCAGTGTGACAGGGGGCACGGAGACCCAGTACTTC. The variable domain in full, with the rest retrieved from reference TRBV7-9 and TRBJ2-5, is DTGVSQNPRHKITKRGQNVTFRCDPISEHNRLYWYRQTLGQGPEFLTYFQNEAQLEKSRLLSDRFSAERPKGSFSTLEIQRTEQGDSAMYLCASSVTGGTETQYFGPGTRLLVL.